This T cell receptor beta chain was recovered during a study of technical replicates of blood from a few donors. Generated by immunoSEQ multiplex PCR, the TCRdb table keeps only in-frame clones and is missing some. The sample lists 60,000 to 85,000 clones; approximately 93% were seen once. The germline V and J ends were trimmed by 3 bases and 2 bases, with 12 bases remaining between them. The germline V gene has CDR1 LGHNA and CDR2 YNFKEQ. This CDR3 spans 15 amino acids. The V call is TRBV4-2, the J call TRBJ2-3; D gene unclear. Sequencing was performed on T cells isolated from PBMCs. The source of this sequence is a human donor in good health. The CDR3 coding sequence is TGTGCCAGCAGCCACGTCTACCCTCCCACAGATACGCAGTATTTT. Its protein is CASSHVYPPTDTQYF.